This T cell receptor (beta chain) is from a study of blood T cell repertoires in COVID-19. About the research overall: From the United States, Italy and Spain came samples of acute and convalescent COVID-19. In each case, the material was cDNA or gDNA derived from T cells, B-cell-depleted T cells, or PBMCs.

The germline V gene has CDR1 MDHEN and CDR2 SYDVKM. With 3 bases removed from V and 2 bases from J, the gap between germline ends came to 16 bases. The CDR3 contains 16 residues. As handled by the study authors: Estimates of nucleated cell counts were drawn from the amplification of reference gene primers. The repertoire was sequenced with immunoSEQ multiplex PCR; TCRdb's copy has only in-frame clones and lacks some. That table gives V, J and clone size, and the DNA gave D and trimming. The repertoire consists of 150,000 to 200,000 clones, with roughly 70% occurring once and the leading ten covering about 3%.

This TCR was sampled from an elderly woman with acute or convalescent COVID-19. What was sequenced was peripheral blood. The chain combines TRBV28 with TRBJ2-5; D may be TRBD2 (5 bases). The chain's CDR3 is CASSLNFRDSQETQYF. The CDR3 DNA follows: TGTGCCAGCAGTTTGAATTTCCGGGATTCGCAAGAGACCCAGTACTTC.